This T cell receptor (beta chain) was obtained from a study of blood T cells in healthy people across ages. A word on this clonotype: A read error may account for a junction end that differs from germline.

Together with a sample-barcoded 5' primer, a J-beta primer mix was included in a second PCR lasting about 7 to 12 cycles. TCRdb fed the 5' RACE reads into MiXCR, producing one record per CDR3 protein. The sample lists 850,000 to 1,300,000 distinct CDR3 sequences, 35% to 55% occurring once. Germline CDR1 reads LGHNA; CDR2 reads YNFKEQ. CDR3 size: 17 residues. The V call is TRBV4-2, the J call TRBJ1-6; D is unresolved. The TCR was taken from an older woman in good health. Sequencing was carried out using blood. The CDR3 DNA sequence: TGTACCAGCAGCCCGATAGACACCGACCTAAATAATTCACCCCTCCACTTT. Amino acid sequence: CTSSPIDTDLNNSPLHF.